Presented here are 17 T cell receptor beta chains from one specimen sequenced in a study of T-cell memory formation after mild COVID-19. TCRdb reprocessed the 5' RACE reads via MiXCR and lists one record per CDR3 protein. Of approximately 560,000 distinct CDR3 sequences listed, roughly a sixth were seen once; the top ten hold around 8.1%. Sample: PBMCs or a T cell subset sorted from them (not recorded which). Receptors were obtained from an adult woman who had mild COVID-19 (a few samples of this study predate the infection). Cell type and time point are not known.

V gene TRBV12-3 or TRBV12-4 combines with J gene TRBJ2-3; D possibly corresponds to TRBD1 (6 bases). The CDR3 loop spans 14 amino acids. V lost 3 bases, J lost 2 bases, and 9 bases lay in between. CDR3 protein: CASSFWDITDTQYF. The CDR3 DNA reads as TGTGCCAGCAGTTTCTGGGACATCACAGATACGCAGTATTTT.

This clonotype has more than one count but fewer than ten. This chain links TRBV7-2 with TRBJ2-5; D may be TRBD1 or TRBD2 (5 bases each). V lost 5 bases to trimming and J lost 5 bases, with 12 bases between them. The CDR3 covers 13 residues. Germline lookup yields CDR1 SGHTA and CDR2 FQGNSA. The CDR3 spells CASSPRGGETQYF. CDR3 DNA sequence: TGTGCCAGCAGCCCCCGGGGCGGGGAGACCCAGTACTTC.

The chain is built from TRBV19 and TRBJ2-1, with D possibly TRBD1 on 6 matching bases. There are 14 residues in the CDR3. Germline lookup yields CDR1 LNHDA and CDR2 SQIVND (reference sequence). The V end was cut by 3 bases, the J end by 3 bases, with 9 bases between. The CDR3 loop reads CASSIGTFYNEQFF. The CDR3 DNA follows: TGTGCCAGTAGTATTGGGACATTCTACAATGAGCAGTTCTTC.

The rearrangement joins TRBV4-3 to TRBJ2-2; D possibly uses TRBD1 or TRBD2 (5 bases each). Germline values: CDR1 LGHNA, CDR2 YSLEER. The CDR3 totals 14 residues. V was pared by 8 bases and J by 5 bases, with 15 bases between. CDR3 in DNA: TGCGCCAGCGGCGAGGGGTTTGGGACCGGGGAGCTGTTTTTT. This encodes CASGEGFGTGELFF.

The J gene is TRBJ2-3, the V gene TRBV7-2; possible D gene TRBD2, 5 bases. With 7 bases removed from V and 0 bases from J, the gap between germline ends came to 8 bases. Germline lookup yields CDR1 SGHTA and CDR2 FQGNSA. The CDR3 is made up of 13 amino acids. CDR3 region: CASTAVSTDTQYF. CDR3 sequence (DNA): TGTGCCAGCACAGCGGTCAGCACAGATACGCAGTATTTT.

V usage is TRBV12-3 or TRBV12-4 and J usage is TRBJ2-7, with a possible D match to TRBD2 (6 bases). This CDR3 comprises 14 residues. The V end was cut by 6 bases, the J end by 5 bases, with 17 bases between. CDR3 amino acids: CASSVDGGPNEQYF. The CDR3 nucleotides are TGTGCCAGCAGCGTAGACGGGGGTCCCAACGAGCAGTACTTC.

At least ten counts were recorded for this clonotype. The chain couples TRBV7-3 to TRBJ2-6; no definite D call. This CDR3 region has 14 residues. Between the trimmed V and J ends, which lost 5 bases and 0 bases, there was a span of 5 bases. Germline V gene data show CDR1 as SGHTA and CDR2 as FQGTGA. CDR3 DNA sequence: TGTGCCAGCAGCCCCCACTCTGGGGCCAACGTCCTGACTTTC. Its translation is CASSPHSGANVLTF.

This clonotype was observed a handful of times. The CDR3 sequence is CASRDPSTDTQYF. The DNA for the CDR3 is TGTGCCAGCAGGGATCCTAGCACAGATACGCAGTATTTT. The J gene is TRBJ2-3, the V gene TRBV11-2; D remains unclear. Germline V lookup: CDR1 SGHAT, CDR2 FQNNGV. Between the trimmed V and J ends, which lost 6 bases and 0 bases, there was a span of 7 bases. The CDR3 totals 13 residues.

V gene TRBV27 combines with J gene TRBJ2-3, with a tentative D call TRBD2 (5 bases). Germline V gene sequence: CDR1 MNHEY, CDR2 SMNVEV (reference sequence). The CDR3 has 16 amino acids. The V and J ends lost 0 bases and 1 base respectively, with 11 bases between them. CDR3 nucleotides: TGTGCCAGCAGTTTATCGAAGACTACTGGCACAGATACGCAGTATTTT. This codes for CASSLSKTTGTDTQYF.

The CDR3 reads CATSPREDTQYF. CDR3 in DNA: TGTGCCACCAGCCCGCGAGAGGATACGCAGTATTTT. The chain combines TRBV15 with TRBJ2-3; D not resolved. Trimming left V 5 bases short and J 6 bases short, with 9 bases between. From germline, CDR1 is LNHNV and CDR2 YYDKDF (reference sequence). The CDR3 contains 12 residues. The full variable domain, rest sourced from reference TRBV15 and TRBJ2-3, is DAMVIQNPRYQVTQFGKPVTLSCSQTLNHNVMYWYQQKSSQAPKLLFHYYDKDFNNEADTPDNFQSRRPNTSFCFLDIRSPGLGDTAMYLCATSPREDTQYFGPGTRLTVL.

This clonotype came up many times. The genes are TRBV29-1 and TRBJ1-1, with D possibly matching TRBD1 (6 bases). Trimming stripped 7 bases from V and 4 bases from J, with 13 bases between. Germline assignment: CDR1 SQVTM and CDR2 ANQGSEA. The length of the CDR3 is 12 residues. The CDR3 here is CSARQVITEAFF. The CDR3 region has the DNA TGCAGCGCCAGACAGGTGATCACTGAAGCTTTCTTT.

CDR3 coding DNA: TGTGCCAGCAGCGTAGAAGGGACAGGGGGGTTTGGCTACACCTTC. Translated, it gives CASSVEGTGGFGYTF. V usage is TRBV9 and J usage is TRBJ1-2; TRBD1 agrees at 11 bases. After removal of 0 bases from V and 7 bases from J, the junction contained 5 bases not matched to a gene. Germline assignment: CDR1 SGDLS and CDR2 YYNGEE. This CDR3 contains 15 residues.

The genes are TRBV4-3 and TRBJ1-4, with D perhaps matching TRBD1 (6 bases). The V gene's germline CDR1 is LGHNA and CDR2 YSLEER. The CDR3 covers 16 residues. V lost 4 bases to trimming and J lost 4 bases, with 16 bases between them. CDR3 sequence: CASSRGTPGLNEKLFF. CDR3 nucleotide sequence: TGCGCCAGCAGCCGCGGGACACCCGGCCTTAATGAAAAACTGTTTTTT.

This clonotype showed up just a few times. The chain recombines TRBV4-1 with TRBJ1-4; 8 bases align to TRBD1. This CDR3 is 14 amino acids long. Germline loops: CDR1 MGHRA, CDR2 YSYEKL. V dropped 2 bases and J dropped 6; count of bases not matched to a gene: 2. The CDR3: CASSQIQGDEKLFF. The CDR3 region has the DNA TGCGCCAGCAGCCAAATACAGGGGGATGAAAAACTGTTTTTT.

The J gene is TRBJ2-7, the V gene TRBV24-1; D is perhaps TRBD1 (5 bases). The CDR3 spans 13 residues. CDR1 and CDR2 (germline): KGHDR, SFDVKD. V was shortened by 3 bases and J by 3 bases, with 8 bases between the two germline ends. This CDR3 reads CATSDPGNYEQYF. The CDR3 DNA reads as TGTGCCACCAGTGATCCAGGGAACTACGAGCAGTACTTC.

This chain links TRBV7-6 with TRBJ1-4, with D possibly TRBD1 on 5 matching bases. CDR3 length: 14 amino acids. From germline, CDR1 is SGHVS and CDR2 FNYEAQ. Trimming cost V 5 bases and J 8 bases, with 15 bases left between them. The CDR3 DNA reads TGTGCCAGCAGCCCCGGGACGGCTGGGGAAAAACTGTTTTTT. As protein: CASSPGTAGEKLFF.

The chain employs TRBV7-2 and TRBJ1-6; TRBD1 agrees at 9 bases. CDR3 size: 15 residues. Losses at the gene ends were 5 bases for V and 8 bases for J; bases not matched to a gene: 7. Germline loops: CDR1 SGHTA, CDR2 FQGNSA. For the CDR3, the DNA is TGTGCCAGCAGCCGACAGGGGGGGAACTATTCACCCCTCCACTTT. It specifies CASSRQGGNYSPLHF.